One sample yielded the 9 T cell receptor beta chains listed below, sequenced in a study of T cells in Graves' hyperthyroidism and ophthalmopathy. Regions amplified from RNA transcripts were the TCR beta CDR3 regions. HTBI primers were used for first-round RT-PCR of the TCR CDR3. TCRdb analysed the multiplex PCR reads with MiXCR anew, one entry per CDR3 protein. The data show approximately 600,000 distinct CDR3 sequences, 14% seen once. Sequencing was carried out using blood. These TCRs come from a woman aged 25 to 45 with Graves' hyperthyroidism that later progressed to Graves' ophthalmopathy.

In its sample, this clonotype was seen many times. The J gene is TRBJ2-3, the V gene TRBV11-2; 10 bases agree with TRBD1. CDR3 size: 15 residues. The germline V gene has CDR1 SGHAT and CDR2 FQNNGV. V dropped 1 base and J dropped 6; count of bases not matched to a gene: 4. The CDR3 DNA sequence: TGTGCCAGCAGCTTAGGGGGACAGGGGAGTGATACGCAGTATTTT. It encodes CASSLGGQGSDTQYF.

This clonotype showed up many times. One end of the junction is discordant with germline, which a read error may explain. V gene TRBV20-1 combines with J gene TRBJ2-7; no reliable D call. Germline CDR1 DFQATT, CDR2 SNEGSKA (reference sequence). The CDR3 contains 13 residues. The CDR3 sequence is CSARGSFPYEQYF. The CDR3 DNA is TGCAGTGCTAGGGGAAGCTTTCCCTACGAACAGTACTTC.

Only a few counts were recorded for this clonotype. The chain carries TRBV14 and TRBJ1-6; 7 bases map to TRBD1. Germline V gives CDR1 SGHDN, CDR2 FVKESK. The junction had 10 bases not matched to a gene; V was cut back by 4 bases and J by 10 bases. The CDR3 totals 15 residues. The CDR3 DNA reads TGTGCCAGCAGCCGCCAGCAAGGGGGCTGGTCACCCCTCCACTTT. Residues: CASSRQQGGWSPLHF.

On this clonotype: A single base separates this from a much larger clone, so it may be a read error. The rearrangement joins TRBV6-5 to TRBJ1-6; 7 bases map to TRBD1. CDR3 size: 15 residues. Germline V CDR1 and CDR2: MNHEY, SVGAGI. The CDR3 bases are TGTGTCAGCAGTTACACAGGGGACAGTAATTCACCCCTCCACTTT. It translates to CVSSYTGDSNSPLHF.

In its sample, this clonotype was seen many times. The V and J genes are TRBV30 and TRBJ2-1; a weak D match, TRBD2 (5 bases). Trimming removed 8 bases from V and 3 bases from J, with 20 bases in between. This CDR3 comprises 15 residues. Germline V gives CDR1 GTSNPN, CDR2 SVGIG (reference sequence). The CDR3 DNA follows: TGTGCCGGGTTGATGGTCGGGAAATTCTACAATGAGCAGTTCTTC. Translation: CAGLMVGKFYNEQFF.

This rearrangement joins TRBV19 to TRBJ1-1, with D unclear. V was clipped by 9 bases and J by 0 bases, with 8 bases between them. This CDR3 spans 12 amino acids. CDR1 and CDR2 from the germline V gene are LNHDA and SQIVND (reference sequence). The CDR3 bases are TGTGCCAGCCGATTCGTGAACACTGAAGCTTTCTTT. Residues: CASRFVNTEAFF.

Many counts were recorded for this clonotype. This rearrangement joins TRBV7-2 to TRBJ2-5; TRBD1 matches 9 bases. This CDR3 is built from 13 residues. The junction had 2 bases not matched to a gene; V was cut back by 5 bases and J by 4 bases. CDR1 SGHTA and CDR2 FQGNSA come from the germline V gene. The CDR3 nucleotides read TGTGCCAGCAGCCGACAGGGGGGAGAGACCCAGTACTTC. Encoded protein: CASSRQGGETQYF.

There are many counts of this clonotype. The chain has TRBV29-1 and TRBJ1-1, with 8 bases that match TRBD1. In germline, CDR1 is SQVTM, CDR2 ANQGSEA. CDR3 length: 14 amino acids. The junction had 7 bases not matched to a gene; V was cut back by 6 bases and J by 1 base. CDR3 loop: CSVRTGSQNTEAFF. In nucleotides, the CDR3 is TGCAGCGTACGGACAGGGAGTCAGAACACTGAAGCTTTCTTT.

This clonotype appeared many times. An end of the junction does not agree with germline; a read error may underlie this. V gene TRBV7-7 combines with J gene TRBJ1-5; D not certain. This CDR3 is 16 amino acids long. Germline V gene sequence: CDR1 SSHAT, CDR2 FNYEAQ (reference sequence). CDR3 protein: CASSFQTYFSNQPQHF. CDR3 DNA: TGTGCTAGCAGCTTTCAGACCTATTTTAGCAATCAGCCCCAGCATTTT. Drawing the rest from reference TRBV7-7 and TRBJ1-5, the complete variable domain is GAGVSQSPRYKVTKRGQDVTLRCDPISSHATLYWYQQALGQGPEFLTYFNYEAQPDKSGLPSDRFSAERPEGSISTLTIQRTEQRDSAMYRCASSFQTYFSNQPQHFGDGTRLSIL.